This TCR beta chain was recorded in a study of shared clonotypes between healthy human individuals. Study details: Per donor, three plates held CD4 naive cells, three held CD4 memory, two held CD8 naive and one held CD8 memory. Study findings and constraints: Shared clonotypes across all four donors exceeded non-shared ones in generation probability. Although depth was large, rarefaction showed that sequencing of the sorted subsets was incomplete.

V was clipped by 1 base and J by 4 bases; unmatched bases: 6. The length of the CDR3 is 16 residues. The V gene's germline CDR1 is SNHLY and CDR2 FYNNEI. Sequencing used immunoSEQ multiplex PCR; TCRdb keeps in-frame clones, though not all of them. The sample carries millions of clones, approximately 92% recorded once. To note about this clone: Its antigen is currently unknown.

The V call is TRBV2, the J call TRBJ2-3, with TRBD2 matching over 9 bases. The sample consisted of naive CD4+ T cells sorted from blood. Indicated subset: CD45RA+ positively selected. The clonotype originates from a man younger than 35 in good health. The CDR3 spells CASSEGLAGSPDTQYF. CDR3 nucleotide sequence: TGTGCCAGCAGTGAAGGGCTAGCGGGAAGTCCAGATACGCAGTATTTT.